Below, 22 T cell receptor beta chains from the same sample are listed, as sequenced in a study of shared clonotypes between healthy human individuals. Repertoires were generated with immunoSEQ multiplex PCR, while TCRdb's copy carries only in-frame clones and drops some. The sample holds about 320,000 clones, more than 75% seen once. The sequenced sample consisted of memory CD8+ T cells sorted from blood. The subset was: CD45RO+ cells pooled with CCR7-negative TemRA cells. Every receptor here comes from a man between 18 and 29 years old in good health.

The rearrangement uses TRBV27 and TRBJ2-1; unclear D gene. V lost 8 bases and J 0 bases, leaving 11 bases between the germline ends. Germline CDR1 reads MNHEY; CDR2 reads SMNVEV (reference sequence). This CDR3 is built from 14 residues. CDR3 in DNA: TGTGCCAGCGCGGAAGTTAGCTCCTACAATGAGCAGTTCTTC. Residues: CASAEVSSYNEQFF.

V gene TRBV7-9 combines with J gene TRBJ2-1; 8 bases are a match to TRBD2. V lost 5 bases and J lost 2; bases outside the gene matches: 5. The CDR3 totals 15 residues. Germline V CDR1 and CDR2: SEHNR, FQNEAQ (reference sequence). The CDR3 nucleotides read TGTGCCAGCAGCCCGGCGGGGGGAACCTACAATGAGCAGTTCTTC. It translates to CASSPAGGTYNEQFF.

The CDR3 loop reads CASSRRTARNTEAFF. The CDR3, as DNA: TGTGCCAGCAGTCGGAGGACAGCCCGGAACACTGAAGCTTTCTTT. The genes are TRBV6-5 and TRBJ1-1; a weak D match, TRBD1 (6 bases). The CDR3 loop spans 15 amino acids. Trimming cost V 5 bases and J 1 base, with 14 bases left between them. CDR1 is MNHEY, CDR2 SVGAGI, per germline.

This clone was seen only once. The chain couples TRBV11-2 to TRBJ2-2, with a possible D match to TRBD1 (5 bases). The CDR3 runs to 13 residues. CDR1 and CDR2 from the germline V gene are SGHAT and FQNNGV. Trimming removed 2 bases at V and 4 bases at J, with 5 bases between. For the CDR3, the DNA is TGTGCCAGCAGCTTACAGGGCACCGGGGAGCTGTTTTTT. As protein: CASSLQGTGELFF.

This chain connects TRBV6-5 to TRBJ2-5; D is unresolved. This CDR3 is 14 amino acids long. V lost 0 bases to trimming and J lost 5 bases, with 10 bases between them. Germline CDR1 reads MNHEY; CDR2 reads SVGAGI. The CDR3 reads CASSYSGSLETQYF. CDR3 sequence (DNA): TGTGCCAGCAGTTACTCAGGGTCTCTCGAGACCCAGTACTTC.

The chain employs TRBV16 and TRBJ2-1; D ambiguous. Trimming took 0 bases from V and 13 from J, leaving 10 bases between them. Germline loops: CDR1 KGHSY, CDR2 FQNENV. The CDR3 extends over 12 amino acids. This CDR3 is CASSQSIQDQFF. CDR3 nucleotide sequence: TGTGCCAGCAGCCAATCGATTCAGGATCAGTTCTTC.

Points on this clone: This may come from a read error, since a much larger clone is one base off. The chain has TRBV5-6 and TRBJ2-7; 7 nucleotides align to TRBD2. After removal of 3 bases from V and 3 bases from J, the junction contained 0 bases not matched to a gene. Germline V gene data show CDR1 as SGHDT and CDR2 as YYEEEE. The CDR3 runs to 12 residues. CDR3 residues: CASSSSGYEQYF. CDR3 bases: TGTGCCAGCAGCTCTAGCGGCTACGAGCAGTACTTC.

CDR3 nucleotide sequence: TGTGCCAGCAGCTATCAACAGGGACTGAACACTGAAGCTTTCTTT. It translates to CASSYQQGLNTEAFF. This chain uses TRBV6-5 with TRBJ1-1, with D maybe TRBD1 (6 bases). V lost 6 bases to trimming and J lost 0 bases, with 14 bases between them. There are 15 residues in the CDR3. Germline-derived CDR1 and CDR2 are MNHEY and SVGAGI.

The chain couples TRBV9 to TRBJ2-7; D might be TRBD1 or TRBD2, each matching 5 bases. Germline V gene data show CDR1 as SGDLS and CDR2 as YYNGEE. Trimming took 1 base from V and 0 from J, leaving 8 bases between them. CDR3 length: 14 amino acids. CDR3 coding DNA: TGTGCCAGCAGCGTATGGGACGGCTCCTACGAGCAGTACTTC. It translates to CASSVWDGSYEQYF.

The rearrangement uses TRBV5-6 and TRBJ1-4; tentatively, D is TRBD1 (5 bases). CDR3 length: 16 amino acids. CDR1 and CDR2 (germline): SGHDT, YYEEEE. V lost 3 bases, J lost 4 bases, and 16 bases lay in between. CDR3 amino acids: CASSSVDATVNEKLFF. The CDR3 nucleotides read TGTGCCAGCAGCTCGGTAGATGCGACAGTTAATGAAAAACTGTTTTTT.

The chain is built from TRBV6-1 and TRBJ1-3; D gene ambiguous. V gave up 4 bases and J gave up 4 bases, with 17 bases separating them. Per the germline V gene, CDR1 is MNHNS and CDR2 is SASEGT. The length of the CDR3 is 16 residues. CDR3 region: CASSAHRTAGGNTIYF. In DNA, the CDR3 is TGTGCCAGCAGTGCCCACCGGACCGCCGGGGGAAACACCATATATTTT.

The rearrangement links TRBV4-1 to TRBJ2-7; 7 bases map to TRBD1. This CDR3 spans 16 amino acids. Trimming took 3 bases from V and 3 from J; bases not matched to a gene: 11. CDR1 and CDR2 (germline): MGHRA, YSYEKL. The chain's CDR3 is CASSHFQTGFFYEQYF. DNA for the CDR3: TGCGCCAGCAGCCACTTCCAGACAGGGTTTTTCTACGAGCAGTACTTC.

This clone was counted between two and nine times. This chain joins TRBV14 and TRBJ1-2; D unresolved. Per germline, CDR1 SGHDN and CDR2 FVKESK. This CDR3 region has 12 residues. The V end was cut by 1 base, the J end by 4 bases, with 4 bases between. The CDR3 loop is CASSQGGYGYTF. The CDR3 nucleotides read TGTGCCAGCAGCCAAGGTGGCTATGGCTACACCTTC.

V usage is TRBV10-3 and J usage is TRBJ1-1, with TRBD1 identical over 7 bases. The CDR3 runs to 14 residues. Germline V gives CDR1 ENHRY, CDR2 SYGVKD. After removal of 3 bases from V and 3 bases from J, the junction contained 4 bases not matched to a gene. The CDR3 loop reads CAISDLGGDTEAFF. Written as DNA, the CDR3 is TGTGCCATCAGTGATTTAGGGGGCGACACTGAAGCTTTCTTT.

This clone was seen just once. This sequence joins TRBV5-1 and TRBJ2-7, with D perhaps matching TRBD1 or TRBD2 (5 bases each). The V end lost 4 bases, the J end lost 2 bases, and 16 bases lay between the germline ends. Germline CDR1 SGHRS, CDR2 YFSETQ. This CDR3 is built from 15 residues. The CDR3 loop is CASSPELGATYEQYF. The CDR3 DNA follows: TGCGCCAGCAGCCCCGAACTAGGGGCCACCTACGAGCAGTACTTC. Combining the CDR3 with reference TRBV5-1 and TRBJ2-7 gives the whole variable domain KAGVTQTPRYLIKTRGQQVTLSCSPISGHRSVSWYQQTPGQGLQFLFEYFSETQRNKGNFPGRFSGRQFSNSRSEMNVSTLELGDSALYLCASSPELGATYEQYFGPGTRLTVT.

The V and J genes are TRBV5-4 and TRBJ1-2, with no clear D. Looked up from germline, CDR1 is SGHNT and CDR2 is YYREEE (reference sequence). This CDR3 region has 14 residues. V lost 2 bases to trimming and J lost 8 bases, with 16 bases between them. The CDR3 region is CASSFRRAGGGYTF. The CDR3 region has the DNA TGTGCCAGCAGCTTTCGACGGGCAGGCGGGGGCTACACCTTC.

This clone appeared a few times. The chain recombines TRBV5-6 with TRBJ2-1, with a weak D call TRBD2 (5 bases). V lost 4 bases to trimming and J lost 8 bases, with 10 bases between them. CDR3 length: 12 amino acids. The germline V gene encodes CDR1 SGHDT and CDR2 YYEEEE. CDR3 in DNA: TGTGCCAGCAGCGCGCTAGCCTATGAGCAGTTCTTC. Its protein is CASSALAYEQFF.

A single count supports this clone. This chain uses TRBV2 with TRBJ1-2; D call uncertain. Germline V gene lookup returns CDR1 SNHLY and CDR2 FYNNEI. The CDR3 has 15 amino acids. The V end lost 0 bases, the J end lost 7 bases, and 15 bases lay between the germline ends. In nucleotides, the CDR3 is TGTGCCAGCAGTGAAGCGGTTGCCCCTACCGGTGGCTACACCTTC. This gives the protein CASSEAVAPTGGYTF.

The V gene is TRBV13, the J gene TRBJ2-3, with unresolved D. This CDR3 contains 14 residues. Trimming removed 1 base at V and 0 bases at J, with 5 bases between. CDR1 PRHDT and CDR2 FYEKMQ come from the germline V gene (reference sequence). CDR3 loop: CASSLVDSTDTQYF. DNA for the CDR3: TGTGCCAGCAGCTTAGTCGACAGCACAGATACGCAGTATTTT.

The chain joins TRBV6-5 to TRBJ2-2; 11 positions agree with TRBD2. This CDR3 has 16 residues. Per the germline V gene, CDR1 is MNHEY and CDR2 is SVGAGI. V shed 1 base, J shed 7 bases, and the junction held 5 bases outside the gene matches. CDR3 in DNA: TGTGCCAGCAGTTACTTACTAGCGGGAGTGGGCGGGGAGCTGTTTTTT. It specifies CASSYLLAGVGGELFF.

This rearrangement joins TRBV5-1 to TRBJ2-7; D remains unclear. Trimming stripped 1 base from V and 6 bases from J, with 14 bases between. The CDR3 runs 14 residues. Germline V gene sequence: CDR1 SGHRS, CDR2 YFSETQ. CDR3 sequence reads: CASSLLSIFGEQYF. The DNA for the CDR3 is TGCGCCAGCAGCTTGTTAAGCATCTTCGGCGAGCAGTACTTC.

In regard to this clone: The same CDR3 arises from other DNA sequences in this sample as well. The genes are TRBV27 and TRBJ2-2; TRBD2 might be the D (5 bases). This CDR3 is built from 13 residues. Germline CDR1 MNHEY, CDR2 SMNVEV (reference sequence). Trimming pared 2 bases from V and 7 bases from J, leaving 8 bases between. CDR3 sequence: CASSLEGFGELFF. CDR3 bases: TGTGCCAGCAGTTTAGAGGGCTTCGGGGAGCTGTTTTTT.